This T cell receptor beta chain derives from a study of a mutant IDH1 vaccine in newly diagnosed glioma. Study background: Of the patients given treatment, roughly 62% were male and about 40% were female, and a mean age of about 44 years was recorded. Patients had received radiotherapy, temozolomide, or both previously, most receiving both. Study-level points and caveats: Pseudoprogression appears to have had no connection to changes in top peripheral T cell clonotypes. Among all patients, vaccine-induced immune responses occurred in roughly 93%.

Time point here: baseline, week 1 (first vaccination visit). Treatment here: pre-vaccination baseline after standard-of-care therapy. Only in-frame clones appear in the TCRdb table, and some are missing; sequencing was by immunoSEQ multiplex PCR. The sample has about 98,000 clones; around nine tenths are singletons. CDR1 is MNHEY, CDR2 SMNVEV, per germline (reference sequence). The CDR3 is 15 amino acids. The junction had 11 bases not matched to a gene; V was cut back by 6 bases and J by 4 bases. In regard to this clone: Its cognate antigen is unknown.

This chain connects TRBV27 to TRBJ1-2; 7 nucleotides match TRBD1. This TCR derives from a woman aged 50 to 60 with glioma. Here the sequenced sample was PBMCs, taken from a glioma patient treated with radiotherapy, temozolomide or both. The CDR3 DNA is TGTGCCAGCAGACCGACCCGGGACAGCTTCTATGGCTACACCTTC. Translating gives CASRPTRDSFYGYTF.